These T cell receptor beta chains were read from a single sample in a study of blood T cell repertoires in COVID-19. Produced via immunoSEQ multiplex PCR; TCRdb's table is partial and in-frame only. The sample holds some 47,000 clones; around 85% are singletons and the top ten take 2.5% to 3%. The sample taken for sequencing was peripheral blood. The receptors were sampled from an elderly woman with acute or convalescent COVID-19. CDR3s leave out the opening cysteine and the closing phenylalanine or tryptophan. Some rows have no size entry. The others give once, few or many, or a class for an expanded clone.

j_gene	abundance	v_gene	len	CDR3aa
TRBJ1-2	.	TRBV4-1	12	ASSPQGRSDGYT
TRBJ1-4	once	TRBV6-5	13	ASGGGGTVNEKLF
TRBJ1-1	few	TRBV19	12	ASSIDRVNTEAF
TRBJ2-7	.	TRBV5-6	10	ASSVSGYEQY
TRBJ1-6	.	TRBV6-5	12	ASSKTLKHGPLH
TRBJ2-1	.	TRBV6-6	12	AYTPAGAHNEQF
TRBJ1-5	.	TRBV2	12	ASSLRDRYQPQH
TRBJ1-5	.	TRBV2	10	ASRGTVQPQH
TRBJ2-3	.	TRBV7-2	12	ASSLALEADTQY
TRBJ1-5	.	TRBV5-6	13	ASSSVGLSNQPQH
TRBJ2-2	.	TRBV5-6	11	ASSLVRSGELF
TRBJ1-2	.	TRBV7-2	12	ASSFAQGEYGYT
TRBJ2-1	.	TRBV30	13	AWSRTGQGNNEQF
TRBJ1-2	.	TRBV5-6	11	ASSLVQGGGYT
TRBJ1-1	.	TRBV6-1	9	ASSELGVAF
TRBJ2-3	few	TRBV12-3/TRBV12-4	10	ASSPFLDTQY
TRBJ1-1	.	TRBV29-1	13	SVGRPGSLNTEAF
TRBJ1-2	.	TRBV7-2	12	ASSSYTDPGGYT
TRBJ1-6	.	TRBV14	12	ASSQLDFGSPLH
TRBJ2-7	.	TRBV13	13	ASSSRTGSTYEQY
TRBJ1-1	.	TRBV7-6	13	ASSQEAGGNTEAF
TRBJ1-2	few	TRBV19	13	ASIPGGGNSYGYT
TRBJ1-2	.	TRBV3-1/TRBV3-2	13	ASSPVGQTLYGYT
TRBJ1-6	.	TRBV7-8	10	ASSIHNSPLH
TRBJ1-4	.	TRBV7-9	13	ASSLGGSWAEKLF
TRBJ2-3	.	TRBV5-4	13	ASSLGGARTDTQY
TRBJ1-3	.	TRBV18	14	ASSPSRDPSGNTIY
TRBJ2-7	.	TRBV5-1	13	ASGQGLGNSYEQY
TRBJ1-2	.	TRBV7-2	13	ASSFGTDREGGYT
TRBJ1-2	.	TRBV7-9	12	ASSLTDSDYGYT
TRBJ2-5	.	TRBV6-6	11	ASSTWGEETQY
TRBJ1-3	.	TRBV5-1	13	ASSFGSSSGNTIY